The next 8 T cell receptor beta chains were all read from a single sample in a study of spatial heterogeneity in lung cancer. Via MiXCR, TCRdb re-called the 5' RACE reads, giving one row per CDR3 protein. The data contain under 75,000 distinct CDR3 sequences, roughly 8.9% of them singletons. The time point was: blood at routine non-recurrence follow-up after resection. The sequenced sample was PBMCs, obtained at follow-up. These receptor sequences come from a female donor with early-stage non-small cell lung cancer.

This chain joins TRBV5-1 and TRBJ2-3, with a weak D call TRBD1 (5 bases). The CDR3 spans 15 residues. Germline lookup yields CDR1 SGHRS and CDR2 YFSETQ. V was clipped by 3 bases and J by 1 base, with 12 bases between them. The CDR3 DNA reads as TGCGCCAGCAGCTCCCAGGGTTTCCGCACAGATACGCAGTATTTT. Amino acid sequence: CASSSQGFRTDTQYF.

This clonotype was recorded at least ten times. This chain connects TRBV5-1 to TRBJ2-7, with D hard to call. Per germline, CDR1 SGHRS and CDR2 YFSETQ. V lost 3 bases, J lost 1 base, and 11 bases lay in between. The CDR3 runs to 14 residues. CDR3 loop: CASSSATDSYEQYF. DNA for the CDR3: TGCGCCAGCAGCTCGGCGACGGATTCCTACGAGCAGTACTTC.

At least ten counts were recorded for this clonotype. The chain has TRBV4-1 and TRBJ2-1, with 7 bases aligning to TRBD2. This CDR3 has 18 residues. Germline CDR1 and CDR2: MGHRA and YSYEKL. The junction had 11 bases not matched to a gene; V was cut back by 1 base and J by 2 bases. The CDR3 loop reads CASSQAEGGRGAYNEQFF. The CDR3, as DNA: TGCGCCAGCAGCCAAGCAGAAGGTGGGAGGGGAGCCTACAATGAGCAGTTCTTC.

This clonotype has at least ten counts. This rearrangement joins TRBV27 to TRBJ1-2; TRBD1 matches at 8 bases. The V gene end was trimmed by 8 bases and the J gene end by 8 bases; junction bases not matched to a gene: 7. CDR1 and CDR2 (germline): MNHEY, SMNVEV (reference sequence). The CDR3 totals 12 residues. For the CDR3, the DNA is TGTGCCAGCGCAAACCAGGGGGCCGGCTACACCTTC. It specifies CASANQGAGYTF.

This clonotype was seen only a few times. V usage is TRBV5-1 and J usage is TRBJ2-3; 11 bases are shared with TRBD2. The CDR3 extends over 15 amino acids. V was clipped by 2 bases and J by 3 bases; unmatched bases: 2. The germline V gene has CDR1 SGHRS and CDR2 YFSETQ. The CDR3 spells CASSLLAGETDTQYF. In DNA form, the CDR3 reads TGCGCCAGCAGCTTACTAGCGGGAGAAACAGATACGCAGTATTTT.

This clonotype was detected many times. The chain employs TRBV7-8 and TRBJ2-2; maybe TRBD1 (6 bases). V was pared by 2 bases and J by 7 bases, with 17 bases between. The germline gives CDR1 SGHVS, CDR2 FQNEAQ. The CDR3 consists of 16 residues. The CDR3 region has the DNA TGTGCCAGCAGCTTAACTAACAGGGTAGTTGGCGGGGAGCTGTTTTTT. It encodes CASSLTNRVVGGELFF.

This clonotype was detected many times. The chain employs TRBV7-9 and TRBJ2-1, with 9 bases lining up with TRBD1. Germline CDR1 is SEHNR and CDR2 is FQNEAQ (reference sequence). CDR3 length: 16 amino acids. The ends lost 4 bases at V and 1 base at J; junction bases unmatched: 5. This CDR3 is CASSSYRGRSYNEQFF. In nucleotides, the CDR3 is TGTGCCAGCAGCTCATACAGGGGGCGGTCCTACAATGAGCAGTTCTTC.

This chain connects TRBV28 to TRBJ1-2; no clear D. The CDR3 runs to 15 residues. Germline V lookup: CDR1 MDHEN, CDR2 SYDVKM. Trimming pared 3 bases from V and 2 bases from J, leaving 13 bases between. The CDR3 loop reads CASSLFPGWNYGYTF. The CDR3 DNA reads TGTGCCAGCAGTTTGTTCCCGGGGTGGAACTATGGCTACACCTTC.